The T cell receptor (beta chain) under discussion was sequenced for a study of PD-1 blockade in classical Hodgkin lymphoma. Study-wide points: Compared with healthy donors, newly diagnosed patients reportedly showed lower baseline TCR diversity. Unlike CD8+ TCR diversity, which did not rise significantly by C4D1, CD4+ TCR diversity did. Any patient who commenced nivolumab under 1 year after ASCT was excluded.

Points on this clone: What it recognizes is unknown.

Every single patient, without exception, relapsed after autologous stem cell transplantation, and brentuximab vedotin exposure varied. The CDR3 is 17 residues long. From germline, CDR1 is MDHEN and CDR2 SYDVKM. Trimming stripped 3 bases from V and 0 bases from J, with 12 bases between. Produced via immunoSEQ multiplex PCR; TCRdb's table is partial and in-frame only. The table lists 30,000 or so clones, more than 65% of them singletons, with around 4.2% in the top ten. J is TRBJ2-6 and V is TRBV28; D not resolved. This TCR was recovered from a human donor with classical Hodgkin lymphoma. Sequenced material: peripheral blood mononuclear cells (PBMCs), taken before the second cycle of nivolumab. CDR3 DNA: TGTGCCAGCAGTTTCTGGACGGCTGTCTCTGGGGCCAACGTCCTGACTTTC. Protein: CASSFWTAVSGANVLTF.